The 29 T cell receptor beta chains in this list originate from one sample, sequenced in a study of T cell clonality in common variable immunodeficiency (dated by TCRdb to the mid-2010s). Receptor amplification or capture employed the immunoSEQ multiplex PCR assay. The table comes from immuneACCESS by way of TCRdb, which keeps in-frame sequences with V and J called. Part of the clones is missing from these tables; in studies checked, under half for an unresolved V gene and the rest for unknown reasons. In this sample the table shows under 65,000 clones, and no singletons are among them. The top ten constitute around 0.84% of the sample. The sample taken for sequencing was peripheral blood mononuclear cells. The source of these receptors is a person between 18 and 75 years old in good health.

Only a few counts were recorded for this clone. The read halts 3 residues ahead of the CDR3 end, with the missing end drawn from the germline J gene. The chain has TRBV7-2 and TRBJ2-3; possibly TRBD1 for D (6 bases). This CDR3 region has 15 residues. CDR1 and CDR2 (germline): SGHTA, FQGNSA. CDR3 region: CASSLGQAKNQPQYF. The sequenced part of the CDR3 DNA is TGTGCCAGCAGCTTAGGACAGGCCAAAAATCAGCCG. Variable domain in full (rest from reference TRBV7-2 and TRBJ2-3): GAGVSQSPSNKVTEKGKDVELRCDPISGHTALYWYRQSLGQGLEFLIYFQGNSAPDKSGLPSDRFSAERTGGSVSTLTIQRTQQEDSAVYLCASSLGQAKNQPQYFGPGTRLTVL.

In this sample, this clone turned up many times. Mismatch with germline at one junction end may stem from a read error. The sequence runs out 3 residues before the end of the CDR3; the remainder is reconstructed from the germline J gene. The J gene is TRBJ2-3, the V gene TRBV4-2, with D perhaps matching TRBD2 (6 bases). In germline, CDR1 is LGHNA, CDR2 YNFKEQ. The CDR3 extends over 15 amino acids. The CDR3 spells CASSQVRFGTDTQYF. The CDR3 bases that were read are TGCGCCAGCAGCCAAGTTCGATTCGGGACTGATACG.

This clone was counted at least ten times. The read comes to an end 3 residues before the CDR3 does, leaving the germline J gene to fill in the end. V usage is TRBV7-2 and J usage is TRBJ2-3; TRBD2 agrees at 9 bases. This CDR3 is built from 15 residues. V shed 3 bases and J 7 bases; nucleotides not matched to a gene: 8. Per the germline V gene, CDR1 is SGHTA and CDR2 is FQGNSA. The CDR3 DNA, read in part, is TGTGCCAGCAGCTTTCAGACTAGCGGATCCCATACG. It specifies CASSFQTSGSHT. The CDR3, in full, reads CASSFQTSGSHTQYF.

This clone was found many times. The read ends 3 residues before the CDR3 terminus; that terminus is restored from the germline J gene. V usage is TRBV19 and J usage is TRBJ2-5; TRBD1 agrees at 12 bases. Germline V lookup: CDR1 LNHDA, CDR2 SQIVND (reference sequence). Trimming took 1 base from V and 4 from J; bases not matched to a gene: 7. The length of the CDR3 is 17 residues. The CDR3 sequence: CASSIGGGTGGPETQYF. The CDR3 bases that were read are TGTGCCAGTAGTATAGGAGGGGGGACAGGGGGCCCAGAGACC. The complete variable domain, with remaining parts taken from reference TRBV19 and TRBJ2-5, reads DGGITQSPKYLFRKEGQNVTLSCEQNLNHDAMYWYRQDPGQGLRLIYYSQIVNDFQKGDIAEGYSVSREKKESFPLTVTSAQKNPTAFYLCASSIGGGTGGPETQYFGPGTRLLVL.

This clone was found many times. The CDR3 loop reads CASSNSWSPLFF. The DNA read from the CDR3 is TGTGCCAGTAGTAATAGCTGGTCACCG. The chain carries TRBV19 and TRBJ2-2; D uncertain. The read gets to within 3 residues of the CDR3 end, and the germline J gene fills in the rest. Germline V gene lookup returns CDR1 LNHDA and CDR2 SQIVND (reference sequence). CDR3 length equals 12 residues. Full variable domain (outside the CDR3, taken from reference TRBV19 and TRBJ2-2): DGGITQSPKYLFRKEGQNVTLSCEQNLNHDAMYWYRQDPGQGLRLIYYSQIVNDFQKGDIAEGYSVSREKKESFPLTVTSAQKNPTAFYLCASSNSWSPLFFGEGSRLTVL.

This clone has ten or more counts. Compared with germline, one end of the junction differs, possibly owing to a read error. The read ends 3 residues early relative to the CDR3; the germline J gene fills the gap. The chain combines TRBV4-2 with TRBJ1-2; possible D gene TRBD1, 6 bases. The CDR3 has 16 amino acids. Per germline, CDR1 LGHNA and CDR2 YNFKEQ. CDR3 DNA (partial): TGCGCCAGCAGCCTAACAATTCAGGGGATCGGTAATGGC. Encoded protein: CASSLTIQGIGNG. The whole CDR3 protein is CASSLTIQGIGNGYTF.

Notes on this clone: The read ends 3 residues early relative to the CDR3; the germline J gene fills the gap. This chain links TRBV6-1 with TRBJ1-2, with D uncertain. This CDR3 comprises 16 residues. Germline assignment: CDR1 MNHNS and CDR2 SASEGT. V dropped 0 bases and J dropped 4 bases, with 15 bases sitting between them. CDR3 DNA (partial): TGTGCCAGCAGTGAAGCGTCCCACCGGCGGGTCTATGGC. Encoded protein: CASSEASHRRVYG. The entire CDR3 is CASSEASHRRVYGYTF.

This clone was seen ten or more times. The read ends 3 residues early relative to the CDR3; the germline J gene fills the gap. The gene calls are TRBV5-4 and TRBJ2-5, with TRBD2 as a possible D gene (6 bases). CDR1 is SGHNT, CDR2 YYREEE, per germline (reference sequence). CDR3 length equals 14 residues. Between the trimmed V and J ends, which lost 3 bases and 1 base, there was a span of 10 bases. The sequenced CDR3 bases are TGTGCCAGCAGCTGGGACGGGGGCCAAGAGACC. Translating gives CASSWDGGQET. In full, the CDR3 reads CASSWDGGQETQYF.

This clone was observed many times. Read coverage stops 3 residues before the CDR3 terminus; the germline J gene supplies the remainder. The J gene is TRBJ1-2, the V gene TRBV6-1; 7 bases are shared with TRBD1. Looked up from germline, CDR1 is MNHNS and CDR2 is SASEGT. J gave up 4 bases and V 3 bases, and 8 bases lay outside the gene matches. The CDR3 extends over 15 amino acids. CDR3 region: CASSETDTGAYGYTF. The part of the CDR3 DNA that was read is TGTGCCAGCAGTGAGACGGATACAGGGGCCTATGGC.

This clone was seen ten or more times. The CDR3 goes on 3 residues after the read ends, and that part is filled in from the germline J gene. V usage is TRBV7-2 and J usage is TRBJ1-1, with D perhaps matching TRBD1 (6 bases). Germline-derived CDR1 and CDR2 are SGHTA and FQGNSA. The V end was cut by 5 bases, the J end by 7 bases, with 14 bases between. The CDR3 is made up of 13 amino acids. The DNA read from the CDR3 is TGTGCCAGCAGCATTCAGGGGACGGGTGAA. It codes for CASSIQGTGE. The whole CDR3 sequence reads CASSIQGTGEAFF.

This clone was detected many times. The read ends 3 residues shy of where the CDR3 ends; the end is completed using the germline J gene. The V and J genes are TRBV7-2 and TRBJ1-6; maybe TRBD1 (6 bases). The CDR3 covers 14 residues. Trimming cost V 2 bases and J 7 bases, with 9 bases left between them. Germline V gene lookup returns CDR1 SGHTA and CDR2 FQGNSA. The CDR3 is CASSLKQGNSPLHF. CDR3 bases read: TGTGCCAGCAGCTTAAAACAGGGAAATTCACCC.

This clone was seen ten or more times. Read sequence stops 3 residues before the CDR3 end, and the germline J gene provides the missing end. The V gene is TRBV28, the J gene TRBJ1-5; possibly TRBD1 for D (6 bases). The V end was cut by 8 bases, the J end by 0 bases, with 14 bases between. Germline CDR1 reads MDHEN; CDR2 reads SYDVKM. This CDR3 has 15 amino acids. The covered CDR3 bases are TGTGCCAGCGAAAATCAGGGGTCTAGCAATCAGCCC. This sequence encodes CASENQGSSNQP. The whole CDR3 protein reads CASENQGSSNQPQHF. Full variable domain (missing parts from reference TRBV28 and TRBJ1-5): DVKVTQSSRYLVKRTGEKVFLECVQDMDHENMFWYRQDPGLGLRLIYFSYDVKMKEKGDIPEGYSVSREKKERFSLILESASTNQTSMYLCASENQGSSNQPQHFGDGTRLSIL.

This clone has a count of ten or more. The read ends 3 residues early relative to the CDR3; the germline J gene fills the gap. The genes are TRBV7-9 and TRBJ2-2, with unresolved D. The germline V gene encodes CDR1 SEHNR and CDR2 FQNEAQ (reference sequence). V shed 8 bases and J shed 0 bases, with 7 bases lying between them. The CDR3 length is 13 residues. This CDR3 reads CASAQTNTGELFF. The CDR3 bases that were read are TGTGCCAGCGCCCAGACGAACACCGGGGAG.

This clone appeared many times. The read ends 3 residues early relative to the CDR3; the germline J gene fills the gap. This chain connects TRBV20-1 to TRBJ2-5; 9 nucleotides line up with TRBD2. After removal of 3 bases from V and 1 base from J, the junction contained 6 bases not matched to a gene. This CDR3 has 15 residues. CDR1 DFQATT and CDR2 SNEGSKA come from the germline V gene (reference sequence). The CDR3 bases that were read are TGCAGTGCTAGTTCCGGAGCGGGGGGCCAAGAGACC. Protein: CSASSGAGGQET. The whole CDR3 sequence is CSASSGAGGQETQYF.

This clone has ten or more counts. The CDR3 end is not reached by the read, which stops 3 residues before it; the germline J gene fills it in. The rearrangement joins TRBV7-2 to TRBJ1-2; TRBD1 matches 7 bases. Germline V CDR1 and CDR2: SGHTA, FQGNSA. This CDR3 has 15 residues. CDR3 DNA (partial): TGTGCCAGCAGCTTAGCGGGGAGGACAGGAGAAGGC. This codes for CASSLAGRTGEG. The entire CDR3 is CASSLAGRTGEGYTF.

This clone appeared a few times. Read data end 3 residues before the CDR3 end; the end is taken from the germline J gene. The chain joins TRBV20-1 to TRBJ2-5; 10 bases agree with TRBD2. The CDR3 extends over 14 amino acids. Losses at the gene ends were 6 bases for V and 1 base for J; bases not matched to a gene: 5. Germline CDR1 and CDR2: DFQATT and SNEGSKA (reference sequence). Incomplete CDR3 DNA: TGCAGTGCGGGCCGACTAGCGGGCCAAGAGACC. Translated, it gives CSAGRLAGQET. The complete CDR3 reads CSAGRLAGQETQYF.

In its sample, this clone was seen many times. The read stops 3 residues short of the end of the CDR3; the missing end is completed from the germline J gene. The chain combines TRBV6-2 or TRBV6-3 with TRBJ1-1; 7 bases agree with TRBD1. Losses at the gene ends were 4 bases for V and 6 bases for J; bases not matched to a gene: 5. CDR1 and CDR2 from the germline V gene are MNHEY and SVGEGT. The CDR3 is made up of 13 amino acids. The part of the CDR3 DNA that was read is TGTGCCAGCAGTTTGGGACAGCAGGCTGAA. Amino acids: CASSLGQQAE. The full-length CDR3 reads as CASSLGQQAEAFF.

This clone was seen ten or more times. The sequenced part of the CDR3 DNA is TGCAGTGCTGCCGGGACTGCACGGGGTCTGGAGACC. Residues: CSAAGTARGLET. The CDR3 as a whole reads CSAAGTARGLETQYF. This chain uses TRBV20-1 with TRBJ2-5; perhaps TRBD2 as D (6 bases). The CDR3 extends 3 residues past the end of the read, so its final part is completed from the germline J gene. There are 15 residues in the CDR3. CDR1 and CDR2 (germline): DFQATT, SNEGSKA (reference sequence). V was trimmed by 5 bases and J by 5 bases, leaving 21 bases between them.

This clone has at least ten counts. The CDR3 end falls 3 residues outside the read, so it is completed with the germline J gene. The rearrangement joins TRBV5-6 to TRBJ2-2; D not resolved. CDR1 is SGHDT and CDR2 is YYEEEE in the germline V gene. This CDR3 has 13 residues. V was shortened by 4 bases and J by 3 bases, with 7 bases between the two germline ends. CDR3 amino acids: CASSLPDTGELFF. The part of the CDR3 DNA that was read is TGTGCCAGCAGCCTACCGGACACCGGGGAG.

In its sample, this clone was seen many times. The CDR3 extends 3 residues past the end of the read, so its final part is completed from the germline J gene. The chain employs TRBV5-1 and TRBJ2-2; D remains unclear. V was pared by 5 bases and J by 3 bases, with 14 bases between. The CDR3 sequence is 15 residues long. The V gene's germline CDR1 is SGHRS and CDR2 YFSETQ. The CDR3 loop reads CASRPPNLDTGELFF. The sequenced part of the CDR3 DNA is TGCGCCAGCAGGCCCCCTAATTTGGACACCGGGGAG. Variable domain in full (rest from reference TRBV5-1 and TRBJ2-2): KAGVTQTPRYLIKTRGQQVTLSCSPISGHRSVSWYQQTPGQGLQFLFEYFSETQRNKGNFPGRFSGRQFSNSRSEMNVSTLELGDSALYLCASRPPNLDTGELFFGEGSRLTVL.

This clone came up many times. Read coverage stops 3 residues before the CDR3 terminus; the germline J gene supplies the remainder. The chain is built from TRBV6-4 and TRBJ1-2, with 12 bases lining up with TRBD1. Germline CDR1 is MRHNA and CDR2 is SNTAGT. This CDR3 is 15 amino acids long. CDR3 DNA (partial): TGTGCCAGCAGTGACGGGACAGGGGGCACAGATACC. Translating gives CASSDGTGGTDT. The full-length CDR3 reads as CASSDGTGGTDTYTF.

A remark on this clone: The read finishes 3 residues shy of the CDR3 end, and the germline J gene is used to complete it. The V gene is TRBV18, the J gene TRBJ1-2; D uncertain. The CDR3 loop spans 17 amino acids. CDR1 and CDR2 from the germline V gene are KGHSH and LQKENI. Partial CDR3 DNA: TGTGCCAGCTCACCGGGCGTAGGAGGGCAGCAGTACAATGAC. This translates into CASSPGVGGQQYND. The whole CDR3 sequence reads CASSPGVGGQQYNDYTF.

This clone was recorded at least ten times. The missing CDR3 end, 3 residues past where the read stops, is filled in from the germline J gene. The rearrangement uses TRBV7-2 and TRBJ2-2, with TRBD1 matching 7 bases. CDR1 is SGHTA, CDR2 FQGNSA, per germline. The CDR3 loop spans 12 amino acids. Incomplete CDR3 DNA: TGTGCCAGCAGTTCCCCAGGGGGAAAG. It yields the protein CASSSPGGK. The full CDR3 protein is CASSSPGGKLFF.

At least ten counts were recorded for this clone. The read terminates 3 residues ahead of where the CDR3 ends, so the germline J gene completes it. This chain joins TRBV9 and TRBJ2-1; perhaps TRBD1 as D (6 bases). The CDR3 has 15 amino acids. V was pared by 1 base and J by 2 bases, with 10 bases between. Germline V CDR1 and CDR2: SGDLS, YYNGEE. Here the CDR3 reads CASSVTGYPYNEQFF. The sequenced part of the CDR3 DNA is TGTGCCAGCAGCGTAACAGGGTACCCCTACAATGAG.

This clone was observed a few times. Sequencing ends 3 residues short of the CDR3 end; the germline J gene provides the rest. The gene calls are TRBV7-2 and TRBJ1-2; the D gene is possibly TRBD1 (5 bases). The CDR3 contains 14 residues. The germline CDR1 and CDR2 sequences are SGHTA and FQGNSA. CDR3 loop: CASSKGLAYNDYTF. The part of the CDR3 DNA that was read is TGTGCCAGCAGCAAGGGACTAGCGTACAATGAC. The full variable domain, completed using reference TRBV7-2 and TRBJ1-2, is GAGVSQSPSNKVTEKGKDVELRCDPISGHTALYWYRQSLGQGLEFLIYFQGNSAPDKSGLPSDRFSAERTGGSVSTLTIQRTQQEDSAVYLCASSKGLAYNDYTFGSGTRLTVV.

As regards this clone: This sequence may be a read error, since a much larger clone differs from it by one base. Read coverage stops 3 residues before the CDR3 terminus; the germline J gene supplies the remainder. This rearrangement joins TRBV11-2 to TRBJ1-4; 8 bases map to TRBD1. This CDR3 is built from 15 residues. Germline V gene lookup returns CDR1 SGHAT and CDR2 FQNNGV. V lost 5 bases, J lost 7 bases, and 9 bases stayed unmatched. The CDR3 reads CASSRFPGGGEKLFF. CDR3 bases read: TGTGCCAGCAGCAGGTTCCCAGGGGGCGGTGAAAAA.

This clone has ten or more counts. With the read ending 3 residues before the CDR3 end, the germline J gene is used to fill in that end. The V call is TRBV5-4, the J call TRBJ1-2; 8 bases line up with TRBD1. This CDR3 comprises 15 residues. The germline V gene encodes CDR1 SGHNT and CDR2 YYREEE (reference sequence). CDR3 DNA (partial): TGTGCCAGCAGCTTAAAACCGGACAGGGTCGGGGGC. This translates into CASSLKPDRVGG. Given in full, the CDR3 is CASSLKPDRVGGYTF. Full variable domain (missing parts from reference TRBV5-4 and TRBJ1-2): ETGVTQSPTHLIKTRGQQVTLRCSSQSGHNTVSWYQQALGQGPQFIFQYYREEENGRGNFPPRFSGLQFPNYSSELNVNALELDDSALYLCASSLKPDRVGGYTFGSGTRLTVV.

A few counts support this clone. The sequence runs out 3 residues before the end of the CDR3; the remainder is reconstructed from the germline J gene. This chain connects TRBV7-2 to TRBJ2-4; 8 bases map to TRBD1. This CDR3 is 15 amino acids long. CDR1 is SGHTA, CDR2 FQGNSA, per germline. Partial CDR3 DNA: TGTGCCAGCATCGAGGGTACAGGGGGTAGCTATGGT. It specifies CASIEGTGGSYG. The entire CDR3 protein reads CASIEGTGGSYGQYF.

This clone was counted between two and nine times. The read ends 3 residues before the CDR3 terminus; that terminus is restored from the germline J gene. The chain couples TRBV7-6 to TRBJ2-5; D is perhaps TRBD2 (6 bases). The V and J ends lost 5 bases and 4 bases respectively, with 20 bases between them. Germline CDR1 SGHVS, CDR2 FNYEAQ. CDR3 size: 16 residues. The CDR3 is CASSPRARLVGETQYF. CDR3 DNA (partial): TGTGCCAGCAGCCCCCGGGCCCGACTAGTGGGAGAGACC. Using reference TRBV7-6 and TRBJ2-5 for the parts outside the CDR3, the full variable domain is GAGVSQSPRYKVTKRGQDVALRCDPISGHVSLYWYRQALGQGPEFLTYFNYEAQQDKSGLPNDRFSAERPEGSISTLTIQRTEQRDSAMYRCASSPRARLVGETQYFGPGTRLLVL.